Described below is a single T cell receptor beta chain sequence and its context. Its antigen is undetermined. The study defined stable Graves' hyperthyroidism as no ophthalmopathy progression within 18 months. The sample is drawn from a study of T cells in Graves' hyperthyroidism and ophthalmopathy. Points from the study as a whole: Blood also carried most thyroid clonotypes expanded above 0.001. Ophthalmopathy prediction by the model preceded onset by a median roughly 6.3 months.

The junction had 12 bases not matched to a gene; V was cut back by 11 bases and J by 6 bases. The CDR3 has 13 amino acids. The CDR3 regions of TCR beta were amplified from RNA transcripts. First-round RT-PCR targeting the TCR CDR3 was performed with the HTBI primer set. A single record per CDR3 protein comes from TCRdb applying MiXCR to the multiplex PCR reads. This table has hundreds of thousands of distinct CDR3 sequences, about 14% appearing once. The sequence was obtained from a woman aged 18-29 years with Graves' hyperthyroidism. Input material: blood. The chain employs TRBV12-3 or TRBV12-4 and TRBJ2-7, with 8 nucleotides matching TRBD2. The DNA of the CDR3 is TGTGCCTGTCAACTAGCGGAGTGGACCGAGCAGTACTTC. Translating gives CACQLAEWTEQYF.